Presented here are 5 T cell receptor beta chains from one specimen sequenced in a study of CD8+CD57+ T cells in acquired aplastic anemia. Investigators profiled TCR beta VDJ and CDR3 from genomic DNA template. TCRdb analysed the reads with MiXCR anew, one entry per CDR3 protein. The table has about 200,000 distinct CDR3 sequences, under 50% seen once. Patients chosen for sequencing had shown CD8+CD57+ cell expansion by flow cytometry. The sample comprised sorted CD4+, CD8+, or CD8+CD57+ T cells (not recorded which) from PBMCs. The receptor source for this set is a human donor with aplastic anemia.

This clonotype was detected ten times or more. This rearrangement joins TRBV19 to TRBJ2-1; 8 bases are shared with TRBD2. V was clipped by 9 bases and J by 7 bases; unmatched bases: 8. Germline V gives CDR1 LNHDA, CDR2 SQIVND (reference sequence). The CDR3 extends over 13 amino acids. The CDR3 DNA follows: TGTGCCAGCAACCCAACGGGAGGGAATGAGCAGTTCTTC. It translates to CASNPTGGNEQFF.

The chain has TRBV12-3 or TRBV12-4 and TRBJ1-5; maybe TRBD1 (6 bases). V lost 3 bases, J lost 7 bases, and 13 bases lay in between. This CDR3 is built from 14 residues. The CDR3 DNA reads as TGTGCCAGCAGTTTTGGGGGGGCTGAGCAGCCCCAGCATTTT. The encoded protein is CASSFGGAEQPQHF.

The J gene is TRBJ2-2, the V gene TRBV7-2; D call uncertain. The CDR3 spans 19 residues. Germline V lookup: CDR1 SGHTA, CDR2 FQGNSA. V lost 3 bases, J lost 1 base, and 21 bases lay in between. This CDR3 reads CASSFRPLVDRVNTGELFF. In DNA form, the CDR3 reads TGTGCCAGCAGCTTTCGACCCCTCGTAGATAGGGTGAACACCGGGGAGCTGTTTTTT.

This clonotype has at least ten counts. The J gene is TRBJ2-1, the V gene TRBV7-8; D remains unclear. The V gene lost 7 bases and the J gene lost 4 bases, with 11 bases spanning the gap. Germline CDR1 SGHVS, CDR2 FQNEAQ. This CDR3 spans 13 amino acids. The CDR3 loop reads CASTQEPYNEQFF. The CDR3 DNA reads as TGTGCCAGCACCCAAGAACCTTACAATGAGCAGTTCTTC.

This clonotype was seen only once. The chain combines TRBV2 with TRBJ1-4; 7 positions match TRBD1. This CDR3 is built from 14 residues. J was trimmed by 7 bases and V by 10 bases; bases with no gene match: 12. Germline V gene lookup returns CDR1 SNHLY and CDR2 FYNNEI. The CDR3, as DNA: TGTGCCACCAGGGGCAGGGGGTTTACTGAAAAACTGTTTTTT. Its translation is CATRGRGFTEKLFF.